These 22 T cell receptor beta chains came from one sample sequenced in a study of OX40 agonist ivuxolimab in advanced cancers. Only in-frame clones appear in the TCRdb table, and some are missing; sequencing was by immunoSEQ multiplex PCR. In the table there are around 60,000 clones, around 90% of which are singletons. The sequences come from CD4+ or CD8+ T cells sorted from blood, collected in a trial of the OX40 agonist ivuxolimab. These receptors were collected from an adult with an advanced solid tumor such as melanoma, head and neck, liver or kidney cancer.

The V call is TRBV6-4, the J call TRBJ2-3; D gene uncertain. Germline CDR1 MRHNA, CDR2 SNTAGT. Trimming took 3 bases from V and 5 from J, leaving 12 bases between them. This CDR3 has 14 residues. The CDR3 loop reads CASSEGPTQDTQYF. The DNA for the CDR3 is TGTGCCAGCAGTGAAGGGCCTACACAAGATACGCAGTATTTT.

The V gene is TRBV7-9, the J gene TRBJ2-7; no reliable D call. CDR3 length: 10 amino acids. CDR1 is SEHNR and CDR2 is FQNEAQ in the germline V gene (reference sequence). V lost 5 bases, J lost 6 bases, and 5 bases lay in between. As DNA, the CDR3 is TGTGCCAGCAGCCCCTCCGAGCAGTACTTC. Translation: CASSPSEQYF.

The chain joins TRBV19 to TRBJ2-7; D possibly corresponds to TRBD1 (6 bases). This CDR3 comprises 14 residues. Germline V gene sequence: CDR1 LNHDA, CDR2 SQIVND (reference sequence). Trimming pared 5 bases from V and 4 bases from J, leaving 15 bases between. The CDR3 protein is CASSASTGPYEQYF. For the CDR3, the DNA is TGTGCCAGTAGTGCTTCGACAGGTCCTTACGAGCAGTACTTC.

This clone was recorded only once. V usage is TRBV5-1 and J usage is TRBJ2-3; D remains ambiguous. V lost 5 bases, J lost 1 base, and 11 bases lay in between. This CDR3 is 14 amino acids long. The germline V gene has CDR1 SGHRS and CDR2 YFSETQ. The CDR3 nucleotides read TGCGCCAGCAGTCCGGAGCCGGGCACAGATACGCAGTATTTT. It is translated as CASSPEPGTDTQYF. The whole variable domain, remainder taken from reference TRBV5-1 and TRBJ2-3, is KAGVTQTPRYLIKTRGQQVTLSCSPISGHRSVSWYQQTPGQGLQFLFEYFSETQRNKGNFPGRFSGRQFSNSRSEMNVSTLELGDSALYLCASSPEPGTDTQYFGPGTRLTVL.

This chain uses TRBV10-2 with TRBJ1-1, with TRBD1 as a possible D gene (6 bases). The germline V and J ends were trimmed by 6 bases and 1 base, with 12 bases remaining between them. The CDR3 covers 14 residues. Germline CDR1 WSHSY, CDR2 SAAADI. This CDR3 reads CASRMDSANTEAFF. The DNA for the CDR3 is TGCGCCAGCAGGATGGACAGTGCGAACACTGAAGCTTTCTTT.

The chain employs TRBV4-1 and TRBJ2-3; no definite D call. The CDR3 has 17 residues. Germline CDR1 reads MGHRA; CDR2 reads YSYEKL. V lost 2 bases to trimming and J lost 2 bases, with 17 bases between them. The CDR3 nucleotides are TGCGCCAGCAGCCAAAATACTTTATTTACAGACACAGATACGCAGTATTTT. Amino acid sequence: CASSQNTLFTDTDTQYF.

V and J are TRBV5-8 and TRBJ2-7; TRBD2 matches at 8 bases. Germline-derived CDR1 and CDR2 are SGHTS and YDEGEE. The CDR3 runs 15 residues. Trimming at V came to 0 bases and at J to 4 bases, leaving 6 bases not matched to a gene. The DNA of the CDR3 is TGTGCCAGCAGCTTGGGAGCGGGAGAGAGATACGAGCAGTACTTC. Its protein is CASSLGAGERYEQYF.

The chain joins TRBV6-5 to TRBJ2-3; the D is unclear. The CDR3 is 13 residues long. In germline, CDR1 is MNHEY, CDR2 SVGAGI. With 6 bases removed from V and 1 base from J, the gap between germline ends came to 8 bases. CDR3 coding DNA: TGTGCCAGCAGAGCCTCTGGCACAGATACGCAGTATTTT. Translated: CASRASGTDTQYF.

The CDR3 nucleotides read TGCGCCAGCAGCCAAGGAGCCGGGACTAGCGAAGAGACCCAGTACTTC. Protein sequence: CASSQGAGTSEETQYF. The chain is built from TRBV4-1 and TRBJ2-5; TRBD2 matches at 10 bases. Germline assignment: CDR1 MGHRA and CDR2 YSYEKL. V was clipped by 1 base and J by 3 bases; unmatched bases: 5. CDR3 length: 16 residues.

The DNA of the CDR3 is TGCACCAGCAGCCAAGAGGGAAGATTTGGTCGAGGCCCGCAACGAGATACGCAGTATTTT. It translates to CTSSQEGRFGRGPQRDTQYF. V usage is TRBV1 and J usage is TRBJ2-3. TRBV1 is a known pseudogene. There are 20 residues in the CDR3.

The chain couples TRBV7-2 to TRBJ2-1, with 10 bases fitting TRBD2. This CDR3 region has 14 residues. Unmatched junction bases numbered 5, after V lost 8 bases and J lost 4 bases. Germline V gene sequence: CDR1 SGHTA, CDR2 FQGNSA. Here the CDR3 DNA reads TGTGCCAGCGCTAGCGGGAGCCATTACAATGAGCAGTTCTTC. Translation gives CASASGSHYNEQFF.

V and J are TRBV29-1 and TRBJ2-1; no definite D call. The CDR3 has 11 residues. V lost 7 bases, J lost 4 bases, and 8 bases lay in between. Per germline, CDR1 SQVTM and CDR2 ANQGSEA. The CDR3 DNA reads TGCAGCGGGATAATTTACAATGAGCAGTTCTTC. Its protein product is CSGIIYNEQFF.

The CDR3 is CASSLKPSGSLYEQYF. The CDR3 bases are TGTGCCAGCAGCTTGAAGCCTAGCGGGAGTTTATACGAGCAGTACTTC. The chain links TRBV5-8 to TRBJ2-7; 10 bases match TRBD2. The germline gives CDR1 SGHTS, CDR2 YDEGEE. The junction had 8 bases not matched to a gene; V was cut back by 1 base and J by 4 bases. The CDR3 is 16 residues long.

V usage is TRBV28 and J usage is TRBJ2-7; 7 positions match TRBD1. V was clipped by 6 bases and J by 2 bases; unmatched bases: 4. CDR3 length equals 13 residues. Per germline, CDR1 MDHEN and CDR2 SYDVKM. The CDR3 region is CASSRGSTYEQYF. The DNA of the CDR3 is TGTGCCAGCAGCAGGGGGAGTACCTACGAGCAGTACTTC.

The chain joins TRBV2 to TRBJ2-1; 8 bases agree with TRBD2. The germline CDR1 and CDR2 sequences are SNHLY and FYNNEI. The CDR3 length is 16 residues. Trimming cost V 7 bases and J 1 base; bases outside gene matches: 9. The CDR3 loop is CASISKRENSYNEQFF. DNA of the CDR3: TGTGCCAGCATCTCGAAGCGGGAGAATTCCTACAATGAGCAGTTCTTC.

The rearrangement uses TRBV11-2 and TRBJ2-5; D is ambiguous. This CDR3 spans 13 amino acids. Trimming pared 1 base from V and 7 bases from J, leaving 10 bases between. CDR1 SGHAT and CDR2 FQNNGV come from the germline V gene. The CDR3 is CASSLGPRPTQYF. For the CDR3, the DNA is TGTGCCAGCAGCTTAGGACCGCGCCCGACCCAGTACTTC. Full variable domain (remainder filled in from reference TRBV11-2 and TRBJ2-5): EAGVAQSPRYKIIEKRQSVAFWCNPISGHATLYWYQQILGQGPKLLIQFQNNGVVDDSQLPKDRFSAERLKGVDSTLKIQPAKLEDSAVYLCASSLGPRPTQYFGPGTRLLVL.

This clone was found once. This chain joins TRBV5-6 and TRBJ2-7; D might be TRBD1 (6 bases). Germline CDR1 SGHDT, CDR2 YYEEEE. The CDR3 consists of 13 residues. The V end was cut by 2 bases, the J end by 1 base, with 7 bases between. This CDR3 reads CASSFTGSYEQYF. The CDR3 nucleotides read TGTGCCAGCAGCTTTACAGGGTCCTACGAGCAGTACTTC.

The V call is TRBV9, the J call TRBJ2-1; no clear D. CDR1 SGDLS and CDR2 YYNGEE come from the germline V gene. This CDR3 region has 13 residues. V was cut by 0 bases and J by 4 bases, with 5 bases left in between. The CDR3 nucleotides read TGTGCCAGCAGCGTAGTCCCATACAATGAGCAGTTCTTC. It yields the protein CASSVVPYNEQFF.

The chain has TRBV19 and TRBJ1-2, with unresolved D. CDR3 length: 12 amino acids. V was cut by 5 bases and J by 5 bases, with 9 bases left in between. Germline lookup yields CDR1 LNHDA and CDR2 SQIVND (reference sequence). CDR3 loop: CASSADLYGYTF. The CDR3 DNA sequence: TGTGCCAGTAGTGCCGACCTGTATGGCTACACCTTC.

V usage is TRBV6-1 and J usage is TRBJ1-5; TRBD1 agrees at 7 bases. The V segment lost 6 bases and the J segment 5 bases; nucleotides outside the gene matches: 7. There are 14 residues in the CDR3. Per germline, CDR1 MNHNS and CDR2 SASEGT. CDR3 sequence: CASRETGSHQPQHF. The DNA of the CDR3 is TGTGCCAGCAGAGAGACAGGGAGCCATCAGCCCCAGCATTTT.

The chain links TRBV25-1 to TRBJ2-2, with 7 nucleotides matching TRBD1. The CDR3 runs to 12 residues. Germline loops: CDR1 MGHDK, CDR2 SYGVNS. V gave up 11 bases and J gave up 6 bases; unmatched junction bases: 6. CDR3 DNA sequence: TGTGCCGTAGACAGGGCGGCCGGGGAGCTGTTTTTT. This translates into CAVDRAAGELFF.

The rearrangement joins TRBV28 to TRBJ2-7; TRBD1 might be the D (6 bases). The CDR3 is made up of 14 amino acids. Germline CDR1 is MDHEN and CDR2 is SYDVKM. The V end lost 6 bases, the J end lost 4 bases, and 16 bases lay between the germline ends. The CDR3 DNA sequence: TGTGCCAGCAGCCCCGGGACAAGAATTTACGAGCAGTACTTC. This encodes CASSPGTRIYEQYF.